Listed below are T cell receptor beta chains from one sample, sequenced in a study of cytomegalovirus exposure and HLA in healthy donors. TCRdb keeps only in-frame clones here, not all; method: immunoSEQ multiplex PCR. The sample lists 250,000 to 350,000 clones, roughly 70% seen once, with over 2% in the top ten. The sample consisted of PBMCs. Source of these receptors: a female donor in good health and CMV-seronegative. The CDR3 runs from the conserved cysteine through the conserved F or W. The D gene is left open where the match is weak. Size is stated for part of the rows, as once, few or many counts, or as a class when the clone is expanded.

d_gene,abundance,v_gene,j_gene,CDR3nt,CDR3aa
-,-,TRBV6-5,TRBJ1-1,TGTGCCAGCAATTTCTTTACGGGCACTGAAGCTTTCTTT,CASNFFTGTEAFF
TRBD1,-,TRBV7-2,TRBJ1-5,TGTGCCAGCAGCTTCACAGGGGGCTTGAATCAGCCCCAGCATTTT,CASSFTGGLNQPQHF
-,-,TRBV9,TRBJ2-7,TGTGCCAGCAGCGTAGAGTCGGGTTACGAGCAGTACTTC,CASSVESGYEQYF
TRBD1,-,TRBV9,TRBJ2-7,TGTGCCAGCAGCGTAGGGGGACAGGGCTCCTACGAGCAGTACTTC,CASSVGGQGSYEQYF
-,-,TRBV5-6,TRBJ2-3,TGTGCCAGCAGCTTCAGGGAAACAGATACGCAGTATTTT,CASSFRETDTQYF
TRBD1,-,TRBV6-5,TRBJ1-2,TGTGCCAGCAGGGGACAGTTTAGTGGCTATGGCTACACCTTC,CASRGQFSGYGYTF
TRBD2,-,TRBV5-1,TRBJ2-3,TGCGCCAGCAGTCGGACTAGCGGCCTCACAGATACGCAGTATTTT,CASSRTSGLTDTQYF
-,-,TRBV19,TRBJ1-2,TGTGCCAGTAGTTCCGACAGATTCTATGGCTACACCTTC,CASSSDRFYGYTF
TRBD1,-,TRBV29-1,TRBJ2-7,TGCAGCGTTTCAGAGGGGGCTAGCTCCTACGAGCAGTACTTC,CSVSEGASSYEQYF
-,-,TRBV2,TRBJ2-4,TGTGCCAGCAGTGATTGGGCAGAACTAGCCAAAAACATTCAGTACTTC,CASSDWAELAKNIQYF
-,-,TRBV6-1,TRBJ1-5,TGTGCCAGCACCCGAAACACGTCGCCGTGGCCCCAGCATTTT,CASTRNTSPWPQHF
TRBD1,-,TRBV6-5,TRBJ2-5,TGTGCCAGCAGACCAGGGGGTTTGCAAGAGACCCAGTACTTC,CASRPGGLQETQYF
TRBD1,-,TRBV28,TRBJ2-1,TGTGCCACCTCCGGGACAGGGGGCCGGAATGAGCAGTTCTTC,CATSGTGGRNEQFF
TRBD2,-,TRBV5-1,TRBJ2-7,TGCGCCAGCAGCTTGGGCGCGGGAGTCTACGAGCAGTACTTC,CASSLGAGVYEQYF
-,-,TRBV18,TRBJ1-1,TGTGCCAGCTCATCCCTAAGCCTCGGGGTGAACACTGAAGCTTTCTTT,CASSSLSLGVNTEAFF
TRBD1,-,TRBV7-2,TRBJ1-2,TGTGCCAGCAGCTTGGGACAGGGCAGCTATGGCTACACCTTC,CASSLGQGSYGYTF
-,-,TRBV7-9,TRBJ1-3,TGTGCCAGTGCCGAGGGGGGGTCTGGAAACACCATATATTTT,CASAEGGSGNTIYF
TRBD1,-,TRBV11-2,TRBJ2-7,TGTGCCAGCAGCTTAGCGGACAGGGGTTCCTACGAGCAGTACTTC,CASSLADRGSYEQYF
-,-,TRBV27,TRBJ2-7,TGTGCCAGCAGTTTAGAGGGAGGTGGCTACGAGCAGTACTTC,CASSLEGGGYEQYF
TRBD1,-,TRBV6-1,TRBJ1-5,TGTGCCAGCGGGGACAGGTTTAGCAATCAGCCCCAGCATTTT,CASGDRFSNQPQHF
-,-,TRBV5-5,TRBJ1-1,TGTGCCAGCAGCTTCGTTGGAGGCACTGAAGCTTTCTTT,CASSFVGGTEAFF
TRBD1,-,TRBV5-6,TRBJ2-2,TGTGCCAGCAGCTCGGACAGGGGAACAACCGGGGAGCTGTTTTTT,CASSSDRGTTGELFF
-,-,TRBV5-4,TRBJ2-5,TGTGCCAGCAGCCAATCAGGGATCCAGTACTTC,CASSQSGIQYF
-,-,TRBV14,TRBJ1-1,TGTGCCAGCAGCCAAGCGGGCGGGGTAACTGAAGCTTTCTTT,CASSQAGGVTEAFF
-,-,TRBV7-9,TRBJ2-1,TGTGCCAGCAGCTTATGGACTCGAAATGAGCAGTTCTTC,CASSLWTRNEQFF
-,-,TRBV7-9,TRBJ1-1,TGTTCCAGCAGCTTAGACCCAGGGACTGAAGCTTTCTTT,CSSSLDPGTEAFF
TRBD2,-,TRBV4-2,TRBJ2-1,TGTGCCAGCAGCCAAGGGACTAGCGGCTCCTACAATGAGCAGTTCTTC,CASSQGTSGSYNEQFF
TRBD2,-,TRBV27,TRBJ2-7,TGTGCCAGCAGTTACCTAAAGGGCGGGACTAGCGGTTCCTACGAGCAGTACTTC,CASSYLKGGTSGSYEQYF
-,-,TRBV27,TRBJ1-2,TGTGCCAGCAGTCCGAGGCGGGGGCAGGGCGGCTACACCTTC,CASSPRRGQGGYTF
TRBD1,-,TRBV5-1,TRBJ1-2,TGCGCCAGCAGCTTGAGTCGTGGGACAGTCGTTTGGGGCTATGGCTACACCTTC,CASSLSRGTVVWGYGYTF
-,-,TRBV5-4,TRBJ1-2,TGTGCCACCAAGGACAGCTATGGCTACACCTTC,CATKDSYGYTF
TRBD2,few,TRBV5-1,TRBJ2-1,TGCGCCAGCAGCTCGAACTATCAAGCGGGAGGGCGGAATGAGCAGTTCTTC,CASSSNYQAGGRNEQFF
TRBD2,-,TRBV6-1,TRBJ2-6,TGTGCCAGCAGTGAGGATAGCGGGGGTTATACTGGGGCCAACGTCCTGACTTTC,CASSEDSGGYTGANVLTF
TRBD1,few,TRBV19,TRBJ2-7,TGTGCCACCAGTAGAAGGACAGGACACATCTACGAGCAGTACTTC,CATSRRTGHIYEQYF
TRBD1,-,TRBV6-5,TRBJ2-1,TGTGCCAGCAGTTACTTACAGGGGCGCCGGCAAAATGAGCAGTTCTTC,CASSYLQGRRQNEQFF
TRBD2,-,TRBV7-9,TRBJ2-3,TGTGCCAGCAGCCCCGGGACTAGCGGGAAGGATTGGAGCACAGATACGCAGTATTTT,CASSPGTSGKDWSTDTQYF
TRBD1,-,TRBV6-6,TRBJ1-3,TGTGCCAGCAGTTCGGACAGGGACTCTGGAAACACCATATATTTT,CASSSDRDSGNTIYF
TRBD1,-,TRBV30,TRBJ2-5,TGTGCCTGGAGTAGAGGACAGGGGGGTGAGACCCAGTACTTC,CAWSRGQGGETQYF
TRBD1,-,TRBV2,TRBJ2-7,TGTGCCAGCAGGGGACAGGAGACCTACGAGCAGTACTTC,CASRGQETYEQYF
TRBD2,-,TRBV29-1,TRBJ2-1,TGCAGCGTTGAAGATCGGGGTGCTAGCGGGAGTTTCTATGAGCAGTTCTTC,CSVEDRGASGSFYEQFF
TRBD1,-,TRBV6-6,TRBJ2-7,TGTGCCAGCAGTTGGGCGGGACAGGGATCCGAGCAGTACTTC,CASSWAGQGSEQYF
-,-,TRBV18,TRBJ1-1,TGTGCCAGCTCACCACCGGCGGGGGTAAACACTGAAGCTTTCTTT,CASSPPAGVNTEAFF
TRBD1,once,TRBV2,TRBJ1-5,TGTGCCAGCAGACAAACGACAGGGCCTCAGCCCCAGCATTTT,CASRQTTGPQPQHF
TRBD2,once,TRBV5-6,TRBJ2-1,TGTGCCAGCAGCTTGTGGACTAGCGGGGGTAATGAGCAGTTCTTC,CASSLWTSGGNEQFF
-,-,TRBV7-2,TRBJ1-1,TGTGCCAGCAGCCCCTCGGCAGGGTTAGGCGCTGAAGCTTTCTTT,CASSPSAGLGAEAFF
-,-,TRBV6-1,TRBJ2-2,TGTGCCAGCAGTGAACCCGAGGTGATTTCCGGGGAGCTGTTTTTT,CASSEPEVISGELFF
-,few,TRBV4-1,TRBJ2-7,TGCGCCAGCAGCCAAGATCCCGGCAGGGAGGTGACTAGACGAACATCAGGGCAGTACTTC,CASSQDPGREVTRRTSGQYF
-,-,TRBV10-3,TRBJ2-7,TGTGCCATCAGCGCGGCTTCCTACGAGCAGTACTTC,CAISAASYEQYF
-,once,TRBV7-9,TRBJ2-7,TGTGCCAGCAGCTTTTCTGGCTGGGAGCAGTACTTC,CASSFSGWEQYF
TRBD1,few,TRBV28,TRBJ1-5,TGTGCCAGCAGAATGACAGGGGGGAGCAATCAGCCCCAGCATTTT,CASRMTGGSNQPQHF
-,once,TRBV6-1,TRBJ2-3,TGTGCCAGCAGTGTACAAGTGGCGGTGACGGATACGCAGTATTTT,CASSVQVAVTDTQYF